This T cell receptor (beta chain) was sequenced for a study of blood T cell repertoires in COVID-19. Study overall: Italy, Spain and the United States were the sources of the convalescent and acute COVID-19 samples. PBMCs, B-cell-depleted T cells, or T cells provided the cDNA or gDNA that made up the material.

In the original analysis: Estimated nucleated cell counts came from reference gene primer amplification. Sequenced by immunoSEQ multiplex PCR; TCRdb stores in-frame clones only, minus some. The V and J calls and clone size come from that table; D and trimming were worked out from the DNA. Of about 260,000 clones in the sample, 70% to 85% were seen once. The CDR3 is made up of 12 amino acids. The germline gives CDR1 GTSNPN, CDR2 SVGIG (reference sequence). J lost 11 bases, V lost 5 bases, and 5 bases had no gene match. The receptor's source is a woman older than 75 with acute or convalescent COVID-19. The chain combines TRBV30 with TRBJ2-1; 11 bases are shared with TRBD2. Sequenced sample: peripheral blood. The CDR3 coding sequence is TGTGCCTGGGCTAGCGGGAGGAACCAGCAGTTCTTC. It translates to CAWASGRNQQFF.